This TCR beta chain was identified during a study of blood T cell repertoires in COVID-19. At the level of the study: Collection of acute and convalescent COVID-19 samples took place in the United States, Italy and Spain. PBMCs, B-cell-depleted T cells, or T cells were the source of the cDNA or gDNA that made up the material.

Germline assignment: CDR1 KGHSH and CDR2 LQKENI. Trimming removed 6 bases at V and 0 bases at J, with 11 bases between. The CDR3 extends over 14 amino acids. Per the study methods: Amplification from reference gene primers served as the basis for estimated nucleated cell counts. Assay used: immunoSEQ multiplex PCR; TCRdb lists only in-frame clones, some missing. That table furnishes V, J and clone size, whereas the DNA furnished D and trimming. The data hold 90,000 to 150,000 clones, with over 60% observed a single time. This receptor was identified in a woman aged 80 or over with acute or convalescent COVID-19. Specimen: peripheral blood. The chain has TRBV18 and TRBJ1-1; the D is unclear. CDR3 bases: TGTGCCAGCTCTGCGACCGGGATGAACACTGAAGCTTTCTTT. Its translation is CASSATGMNTEAFF. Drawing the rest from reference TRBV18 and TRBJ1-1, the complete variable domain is NAGVMQNPRHLVRRRGQEARLRCSPMKGHSHVYWYRQLPEEGLKFMVYLQKENIIDESGMPKERFSAEFPKEGPSILRIQQVVRGDSAAYFCASSATGMNTEAFFGQGTRLTVV.